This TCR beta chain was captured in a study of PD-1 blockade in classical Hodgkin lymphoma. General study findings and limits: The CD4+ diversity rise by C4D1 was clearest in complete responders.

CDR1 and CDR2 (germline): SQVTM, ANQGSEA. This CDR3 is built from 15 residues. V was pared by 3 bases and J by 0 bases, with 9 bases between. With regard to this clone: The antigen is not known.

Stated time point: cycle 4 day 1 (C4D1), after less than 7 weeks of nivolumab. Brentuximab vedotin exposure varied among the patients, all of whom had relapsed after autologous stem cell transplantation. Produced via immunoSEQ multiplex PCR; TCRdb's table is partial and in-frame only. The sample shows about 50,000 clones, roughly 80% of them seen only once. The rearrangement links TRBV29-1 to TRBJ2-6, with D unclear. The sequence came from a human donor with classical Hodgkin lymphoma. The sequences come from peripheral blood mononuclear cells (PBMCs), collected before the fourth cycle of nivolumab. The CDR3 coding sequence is TGCAGCGTTGATGGTATTTACTCTGGGGCCAACGTCCTGACTTTC. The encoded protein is CSVDGIYSGANVLTF.